This T cell receptor beta chain was profiled in a study of blood T cell repertoires in COVID-19. Study context: Sources were T cells, B-cell-depleted T cells, or PBMCs; the material itself was cDNA or gDNA.

Germline V gene lookup returns CDR1 SNHLY and CDR2 FYNNEI. The CDR3 extends over 15 amino acids. V was clipped by 5 bases and J by 5 bases; unmatched bases: 9. This clone was found a few times. In the study's own analysis: Reference gene primer amplification in the assay estimated nucleated cell counts. The method was immunoSEQ multiplex PCR; TCRdb's version includes in-frame clones alone and lacks a portion of them. V, J and clone size are taken as reported in that table, and D and trimming were inferred from the DNA itself. The top ten hold 16% of the sample, which has about 110,000 clones, roughly 85% seen once.

Sequenced sample: peripheral blood. This TCR was recovered from a woman over 75 with active or convalescent COVID-19. This chain uses TRBV2 with TRBJ2-4; 7 bases agree with TRBD2. CDR3 nucleotide sequence: TGTGCCAGCAGTCGGTACGGGACTACTGAAAACATTCAGTACTTC. Protein: CASSRYGTTENIQYF.